This T cell receptor beta chain stems from a study of cytomegalovirus exposure and HLA in healthy donors. Study-level background: A prior study identified 90 million to 120 million unique TCR beta sequences from about 180 million T cells. Study-wide results and limits: Serostatus for CMV was the only available immune exposure information. In a later analysis, DRB1 alleles had the most associated TCRs; HLA-C alleles the fewest. In an earlier analysis, productive rearrangement rates for most beta V segments clustered near 87% or 30%.

As for this clone: As yet, its antigen is unknown.

The PCR ran on 60 Vbeta and 13 Jbeta primers. Sequencing was performed with immunoSEQ multiplex PCR; in TCRdb, only in-frame clones are kept and a portion is missing. The table shows roughly 120,000 clones, with 70% to 80% occurring only once. Trimming removed 7 bases from V and 8 bases from J, with 14 bases in between. This CDR3 has 13 amino acids. Per germline, CDR1 LNHDA and CDR2 SQIVND (reference sequence). This sequence joins TRBV19 and TRBJ1-4; D remains unclear. Sequenced material: PBMCs. This sequence originates from a woman aged 40 to 50 in good health and CMV-seropositive. The CDR3 DNA is TGTGCCAGTACCCCTGAGTCCGGGGAAAAACTGTTTTTT. Translating gives CASTPESGEKLFF.